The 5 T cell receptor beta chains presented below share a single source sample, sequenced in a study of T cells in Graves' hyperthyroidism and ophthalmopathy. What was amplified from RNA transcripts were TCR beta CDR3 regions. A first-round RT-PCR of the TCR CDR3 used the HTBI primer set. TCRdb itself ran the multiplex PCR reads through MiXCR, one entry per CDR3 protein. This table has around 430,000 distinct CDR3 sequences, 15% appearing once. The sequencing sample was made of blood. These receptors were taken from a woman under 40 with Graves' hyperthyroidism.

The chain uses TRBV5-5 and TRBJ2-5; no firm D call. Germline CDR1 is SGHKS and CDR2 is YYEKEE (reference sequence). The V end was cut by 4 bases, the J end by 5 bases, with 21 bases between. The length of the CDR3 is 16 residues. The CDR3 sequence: CASSVVSSVTGETQYF. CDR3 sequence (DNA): TGTGCCAGCAGCGTAGTATCGTCCGTGACCGGCGAGACCCAGTACTTC.

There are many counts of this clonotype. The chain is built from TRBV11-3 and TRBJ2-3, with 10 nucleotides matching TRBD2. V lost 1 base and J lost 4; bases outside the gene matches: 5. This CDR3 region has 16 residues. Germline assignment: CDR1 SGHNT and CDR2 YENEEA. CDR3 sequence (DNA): TGTGCCAGCAGCTTAGGTGCTAGCGGGAGCTCAGATACGCAGTATTTT. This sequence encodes CASSLGASGSSDTQYF.

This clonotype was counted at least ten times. CDR3 sequence (DNA): TGTGCCAGCAGTTACGAGGGTGCGCAGTTCTTC. Protein product: CASSYEGAQFF. The chain carries TRBV28 and TRBJ2-1, with D tentatively TRBD2 (5 bases). Per germline, CDR1 MDHEN and CDR2 SYDVKM. The ends were cut back, 4 bases at V and 12 bases at J, with 10 bases in the middle. The CDR3 is made up of 11 amino acids.

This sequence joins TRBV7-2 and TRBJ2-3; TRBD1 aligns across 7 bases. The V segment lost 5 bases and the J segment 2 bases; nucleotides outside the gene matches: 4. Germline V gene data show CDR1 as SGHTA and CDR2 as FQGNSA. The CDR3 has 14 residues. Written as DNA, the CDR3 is TGTGCCAGCAGCACGGGACAGTACACAGATACGCAGTATTTT. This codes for CASSTGQYTDTQYF.

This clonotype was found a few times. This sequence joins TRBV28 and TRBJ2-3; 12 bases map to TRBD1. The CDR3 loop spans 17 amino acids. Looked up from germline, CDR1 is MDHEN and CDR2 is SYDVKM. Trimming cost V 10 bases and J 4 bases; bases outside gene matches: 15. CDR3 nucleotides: TGTGCCACGCCCCCAACCCGGGACAGGGGGCGAGCAGATACGCAGTATTTT. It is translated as CATPPTRDRGRADTQYF.